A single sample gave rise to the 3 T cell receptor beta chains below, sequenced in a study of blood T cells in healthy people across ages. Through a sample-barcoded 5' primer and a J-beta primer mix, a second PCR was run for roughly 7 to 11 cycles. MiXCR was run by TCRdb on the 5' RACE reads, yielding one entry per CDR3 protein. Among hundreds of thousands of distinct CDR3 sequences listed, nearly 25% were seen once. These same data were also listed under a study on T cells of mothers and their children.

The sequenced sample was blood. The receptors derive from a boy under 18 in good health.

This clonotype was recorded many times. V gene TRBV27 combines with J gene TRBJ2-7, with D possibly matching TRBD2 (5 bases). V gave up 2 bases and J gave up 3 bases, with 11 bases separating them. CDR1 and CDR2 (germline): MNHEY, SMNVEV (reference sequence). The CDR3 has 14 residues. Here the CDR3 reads CASSLSGSSYEQYF. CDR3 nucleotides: TGTGCCAGCAGTTTAAGCGGTAGCAGCTACGAGCAGTACTTC.

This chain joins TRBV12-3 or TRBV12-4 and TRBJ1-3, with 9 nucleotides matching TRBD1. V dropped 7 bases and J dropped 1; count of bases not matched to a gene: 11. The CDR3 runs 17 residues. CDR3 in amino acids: CASNQGQGRRSGNTIYF. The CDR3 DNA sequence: TGTGCCAGCAACCAAGGACAGGGGAGACGTTCTGGAAACACCATATATTTT.

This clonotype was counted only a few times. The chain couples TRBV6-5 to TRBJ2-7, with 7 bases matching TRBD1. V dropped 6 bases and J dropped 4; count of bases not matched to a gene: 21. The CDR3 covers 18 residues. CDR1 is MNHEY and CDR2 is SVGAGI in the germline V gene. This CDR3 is CASRYRGPLALILYEQYF. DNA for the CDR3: TGTGCCAGCAGATACAGGGGACCTTTAGCCCTAATCTTATACGAGCAGTACTTC.